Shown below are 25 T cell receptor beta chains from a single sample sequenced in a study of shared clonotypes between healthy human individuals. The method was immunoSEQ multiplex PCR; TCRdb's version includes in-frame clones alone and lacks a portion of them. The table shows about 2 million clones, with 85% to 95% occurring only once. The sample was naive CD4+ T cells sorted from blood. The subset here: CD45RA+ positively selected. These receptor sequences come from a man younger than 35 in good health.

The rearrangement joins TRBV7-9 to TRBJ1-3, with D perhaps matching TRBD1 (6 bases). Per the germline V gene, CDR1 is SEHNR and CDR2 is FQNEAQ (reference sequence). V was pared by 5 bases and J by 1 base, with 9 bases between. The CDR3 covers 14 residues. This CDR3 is CASSQDSSGNTIYF. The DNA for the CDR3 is TGTGCCAGCAGCCAGGACAGTTCTGGAAACACCATATATTTT.

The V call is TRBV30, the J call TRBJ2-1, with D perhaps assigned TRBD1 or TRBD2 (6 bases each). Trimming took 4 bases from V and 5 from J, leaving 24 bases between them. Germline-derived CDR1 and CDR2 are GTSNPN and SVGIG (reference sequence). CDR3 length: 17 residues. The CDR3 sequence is CAWNARSRGLGHNEQFF. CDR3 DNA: TGTGCCTGGAATGCGAGGTCACGGGGGCTGGGACACAATGAGCAGTTCTTC.

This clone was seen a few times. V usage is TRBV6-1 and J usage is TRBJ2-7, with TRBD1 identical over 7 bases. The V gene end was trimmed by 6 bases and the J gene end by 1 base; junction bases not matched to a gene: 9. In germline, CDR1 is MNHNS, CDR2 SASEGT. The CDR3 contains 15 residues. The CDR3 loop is CASRRGTDRSYEQYF. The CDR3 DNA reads TGTGCCAGCAGACGTGGGACAGATCGGTCCTACGAGCAGTACTTC.

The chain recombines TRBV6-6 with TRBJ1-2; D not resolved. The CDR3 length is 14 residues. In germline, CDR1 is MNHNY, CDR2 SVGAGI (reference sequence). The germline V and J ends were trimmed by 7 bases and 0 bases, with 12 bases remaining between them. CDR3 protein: CASTHFGPNYGYTF. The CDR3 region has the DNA TGTGCCAGCACCCACTTCGGTCCTAACTATGGCTACACCTTC.

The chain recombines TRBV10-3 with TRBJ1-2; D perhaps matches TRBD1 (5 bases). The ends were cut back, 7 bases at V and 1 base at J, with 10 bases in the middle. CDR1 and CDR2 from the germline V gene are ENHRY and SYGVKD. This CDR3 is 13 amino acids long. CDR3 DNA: TGTGCCATCACCCCCGACAGTAACTATGGCTACACCTTC. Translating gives CAITPDSNYGYTF.

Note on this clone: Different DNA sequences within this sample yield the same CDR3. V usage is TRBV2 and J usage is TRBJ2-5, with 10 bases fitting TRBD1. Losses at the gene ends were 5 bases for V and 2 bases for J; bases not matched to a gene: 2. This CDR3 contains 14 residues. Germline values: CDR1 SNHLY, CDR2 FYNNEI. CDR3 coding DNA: TGTGCCAGCAGTCGGGACAGGGGACAAGAGACCCAGTACTTC. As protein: CASSRDRGQETQYF.

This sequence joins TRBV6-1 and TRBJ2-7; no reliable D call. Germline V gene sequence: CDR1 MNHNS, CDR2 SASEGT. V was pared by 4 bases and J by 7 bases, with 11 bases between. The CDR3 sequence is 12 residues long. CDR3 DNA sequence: TGTGCCAGCAGTGGAGAAATCCGGGAGCAGTACTTC. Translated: CASSGEIREQYF.

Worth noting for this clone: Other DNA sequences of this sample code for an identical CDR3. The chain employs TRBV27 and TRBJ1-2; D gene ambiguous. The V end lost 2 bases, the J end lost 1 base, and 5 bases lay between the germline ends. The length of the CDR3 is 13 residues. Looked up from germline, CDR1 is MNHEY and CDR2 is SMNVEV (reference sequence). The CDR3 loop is CASSLRVNYGYTF. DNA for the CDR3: TGTGCCAGCAGTTTACGAGTTAACTATGGCTACACCTTC.

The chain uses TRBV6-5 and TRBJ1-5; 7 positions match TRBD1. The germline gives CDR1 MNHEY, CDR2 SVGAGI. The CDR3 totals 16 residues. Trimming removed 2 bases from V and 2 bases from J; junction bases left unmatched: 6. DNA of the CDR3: TGTGCCAGCAGTTACGATGGGGACAGACGCAATCAGCCCCAGCATTTT. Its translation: CASSYDGDRRNQPQHF.

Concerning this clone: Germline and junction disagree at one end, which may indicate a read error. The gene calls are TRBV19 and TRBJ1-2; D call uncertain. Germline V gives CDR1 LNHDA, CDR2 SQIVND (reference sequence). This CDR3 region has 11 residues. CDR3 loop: CASSMGSATLF. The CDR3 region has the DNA TGTGCCAGTAGTATGGGTTCGGCGACCCTCTTC.

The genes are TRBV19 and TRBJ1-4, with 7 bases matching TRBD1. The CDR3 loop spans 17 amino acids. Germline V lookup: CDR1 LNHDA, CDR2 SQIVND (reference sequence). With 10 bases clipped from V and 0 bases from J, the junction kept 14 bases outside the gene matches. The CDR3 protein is CATSRDRAFATNEKLFF. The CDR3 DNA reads TGTGCCACCTCCAGGGACAGAGCCTTTGCAACTAATGAAAAACTGTTTTTT.

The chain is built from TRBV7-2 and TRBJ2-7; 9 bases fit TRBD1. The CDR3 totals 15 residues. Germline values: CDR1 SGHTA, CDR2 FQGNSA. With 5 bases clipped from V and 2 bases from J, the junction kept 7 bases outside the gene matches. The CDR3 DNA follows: TGTGCCAGCAGCCTGAGCCGGGACAGGGCCTACGAGCAGTACTTC. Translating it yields CASSLSRDRAYEQYF.

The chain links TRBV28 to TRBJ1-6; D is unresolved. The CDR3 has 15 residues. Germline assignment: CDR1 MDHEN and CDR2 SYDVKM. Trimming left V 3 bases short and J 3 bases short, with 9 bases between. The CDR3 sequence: CASSFRPGYNSPLHF. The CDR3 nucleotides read TGTGCCAGCAGTTTCAGGCCAGGCTATAATTCACCCCTCCACTTT.

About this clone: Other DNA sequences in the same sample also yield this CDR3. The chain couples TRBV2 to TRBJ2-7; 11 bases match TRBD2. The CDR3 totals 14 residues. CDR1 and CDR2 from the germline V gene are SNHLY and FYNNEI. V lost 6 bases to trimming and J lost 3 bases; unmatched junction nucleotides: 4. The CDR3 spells CASRLTSGSYEQYF. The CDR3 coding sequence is TGTGCCAGCAGGCTCACTAGCGGGAGCTACGAGCAGTACTTC.

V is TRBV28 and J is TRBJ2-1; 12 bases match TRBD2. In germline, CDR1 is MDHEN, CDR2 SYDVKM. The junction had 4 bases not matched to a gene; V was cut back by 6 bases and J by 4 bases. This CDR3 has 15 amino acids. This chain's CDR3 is CASRSGTSGYNEQFF. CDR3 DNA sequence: TGTGCCAGCAGATCCGGGACTAGCGGGTACAATGAGCAGTTCTTC.

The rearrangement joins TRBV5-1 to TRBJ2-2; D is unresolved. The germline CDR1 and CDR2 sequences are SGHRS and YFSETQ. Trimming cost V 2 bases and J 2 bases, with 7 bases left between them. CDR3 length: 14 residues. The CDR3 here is CASSFPDNTGELFF. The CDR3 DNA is TGCGCCAGCAGCTTTCCCGATAACACCGGGGAGCTGTTTTTT.

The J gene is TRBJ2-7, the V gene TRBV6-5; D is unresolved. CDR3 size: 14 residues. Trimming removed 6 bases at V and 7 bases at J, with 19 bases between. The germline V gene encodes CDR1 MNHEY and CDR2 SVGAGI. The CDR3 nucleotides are TGTGCCAGCAGATCCACATCCCCTACTGGGGAGCAGTACTTC. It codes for CASRSTSPTGEQYF.

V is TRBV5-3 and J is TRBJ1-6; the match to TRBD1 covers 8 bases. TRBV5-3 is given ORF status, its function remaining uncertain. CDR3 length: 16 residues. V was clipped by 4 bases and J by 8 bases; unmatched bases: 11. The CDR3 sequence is CARSGSTGAADSPLHF. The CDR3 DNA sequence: TGTGCCAGAAGCGGCTCGACAGGGGCGGCCGATTCACCCCTCCACTTT.

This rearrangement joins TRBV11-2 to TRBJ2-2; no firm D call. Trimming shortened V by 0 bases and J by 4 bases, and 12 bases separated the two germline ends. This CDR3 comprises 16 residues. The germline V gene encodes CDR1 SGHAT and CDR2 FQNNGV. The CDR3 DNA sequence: TGTGCCAGCAGCTTAGATAGGGCCTCGAGCACCGGGGAGCTGTTTTTT. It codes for CASSLDRASSTGELFF. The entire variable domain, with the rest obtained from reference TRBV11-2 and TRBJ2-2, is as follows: EAGVAQSPRYKIIEKRQSVAFWCNPISGHATLYWYQQILGQGPKLLIQFQNNGVVDDSQLPKDRFSAERLKGVDSTLKIQPAKLEDSAVYLCASSLDRASSTGELFFGEGSRLTVL.

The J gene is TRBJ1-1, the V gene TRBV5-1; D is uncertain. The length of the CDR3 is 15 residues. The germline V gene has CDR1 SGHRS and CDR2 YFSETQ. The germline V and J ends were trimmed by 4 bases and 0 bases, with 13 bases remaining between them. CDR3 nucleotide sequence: TGCGCCAGCAGCCCGGACGTACAACTGAACACTGAAGCTTTCTTT. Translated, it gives CASSPDVQLNTEAFF.

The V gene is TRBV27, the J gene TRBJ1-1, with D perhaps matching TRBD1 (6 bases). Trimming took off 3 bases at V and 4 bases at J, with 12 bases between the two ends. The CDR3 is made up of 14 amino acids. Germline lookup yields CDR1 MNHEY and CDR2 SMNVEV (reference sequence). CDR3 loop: CASSFWGQGTEAFF. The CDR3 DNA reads TGTGCCAGCAGTTTTTGGGGGCAGGGCACTGAAGCTTTCTTT.

CDR3 bases: TGTGCCAGCTCACCAGAGAGGGTTGGCGTGGCTTTCTTT. This gives the protein CASSPERVGVAFF. The V call is TRBV18, the J call TRBJ1-1; D is unclear. Germline loops: CDR1 KGHSH, CDR2 LQKENI. Trimming cost V 2 bases and J 11 bases, with 15 bases left between them. The CDR3 runs 13 residues.

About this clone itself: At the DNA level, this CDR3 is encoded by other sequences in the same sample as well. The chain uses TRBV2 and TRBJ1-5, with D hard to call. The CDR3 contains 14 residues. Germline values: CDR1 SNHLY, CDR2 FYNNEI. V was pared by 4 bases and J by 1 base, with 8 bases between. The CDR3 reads CASSGGRSNQPQHF. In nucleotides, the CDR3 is TGTGCCAGCAGTGGAGGGCGGAGCAATCAGCCCCAGCATTTT.

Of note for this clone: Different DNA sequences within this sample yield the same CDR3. As DNA, the CDR3 is TGTGCCAGCAGTGAAGGAAAAAACATTCAGTACTTC. Its translation: CASSEGKNIQYF. The rearrangement uses TRBV2 and TRBJ2-4; D ambiguous. CDR1 is SNHLY and CDR2 is FYNNEI in the germline V gene. Trimming took 1 base from V and 4 from J, leaving 2 bases between them. The CDR3 totals 12 residues.

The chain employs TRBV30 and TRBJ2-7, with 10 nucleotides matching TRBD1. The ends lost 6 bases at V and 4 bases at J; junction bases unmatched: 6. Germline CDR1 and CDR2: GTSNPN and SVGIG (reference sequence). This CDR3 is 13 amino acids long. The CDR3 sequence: CACSGTGEYEQYF. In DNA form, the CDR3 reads TGTGCCTGCTCCGGGACAGGGGAATACGAGCAGTACTTC.